This TCR beta chain was sequenced for a study of sequential checkpoint blockade in melanoma. Study background: Patients were randomized 1:1 to nivolumab-then-ipilimumab or ipilimumab-then-nivolumab first-line.

Produced via immunoSEQ multiplex PCR; TCRdb's table is partial and in-frame only. The sample holds more than 9,500 clones, roughly 73% seen once. Germline V lookup: CDR1 SGHTA, CDR2 FQGNSA. Trimming removed 0 bases at V and 4 bases at J, with 12 bases between. The CDR3 is 16 amino acids. Noted treatment: randomized to nivolumab then ipilimumab (arm A) or the reverse (arm B). No patient had prior DNA-damaging chemotherapy. The sequences come from CD8+ T cells sorted from blood (inferred from file names), collected from a patient given nivolumab and ipilimumab in sequence. This TCR derives from a human donor with melanoma. The rearrangement uses TRBV7-2 and TRBJ2-2; a possible D gene is TRBD2 (5 bases). CDR3 nucleotides: TGTGCCAGCAGCTTAGCCGTCGGGATGAGCACCGGGGAGCTGTTTTTT. Translating gives CASSLAVGMSTGELFF.